A selection of T cell receptor beta chains follows, all from one sample in a study of early T cells in non-severe SARS-CoV-2 infection. A single record per CDR3 protein comes from TCRdb applying MiXCR to the 5' RACE reads. The repertoire holds about 24,000 distinct CDR3 sequences, with around 4% as singletons. The material sequenced was whole blood. The receptors shown here come from an adult who was a healthcare worker with PCR-confirmed SARS-CoV-2 infection or an uninfected control (not recorded which). Each CDR3 is given with its conserved first and last residue. A D gene is named only where the DNA matches it firmly. Rows give clone size only sometimes, using once, few, many, or a class for an expanded clone.

j_call v_call d_call cdr3_length clone_size cdr3_aa cdr3_nt
TRBJ1-6 TRBV4-1 TRBD1 16 many CASSPSGDRVNIPLHF TGCGCCAGCAGCCCGTCGGGGGACAGGGTTAATATACCCCTCCACTTT
TRBJ2-7 TRBV7-8 TRBD1 14 many CASSLDRGLGEQYF TGTGCCAGCAGCCTAGACAGGGGGCTCGGCGAGCAGTACTTC
TRBJ1-1 TRBV2 NA 14 many CASRGWAQNTEAFF TGTGCCAGCCGGGGATGGGCACAGAACACTGAAGCTTTCTTT
TRBJ1-1 TRBV7-6 NA 14 many CASSHGAEGTEAFF TGTGCCAGCAGCCACGGGGCGGAGGGAACTGAAGCTTTCTTT
TRBJ2-1 TRBV7-3 NA 15 few CASSATLTSRGEQFF TGTGCCAGCAGCGCAACTTTGACTAGTCGGGGGGAGCAGTTCTTC
TRBJ2-1 TRBV12-3/TRBV12-4 NA 14 many CASSLAGPWNEQFF TGTGCCAGCAGTTTGGCGGGGCCTTGGAATGAGCAGTTCTTC
TRBJ2-2 TRBV3-2 NA 13 few CASSQGEVGELFF TGTGCCAGCAGCCAAGGGGAGGTCGGGGAGCTGTTTTTT
TRBJ2-2 TRBV6-5 TRBD2 15 few CASTTGGGSTGELFF TGTGCCAGCACCACGGGAGGGGGGAGCACCGGGGAGCTGTTTTTT
TRBJ1-2 TRBV20-1 TRBD1 13 many CSAGQGNSDSYTF TGCAGTGCTGGACAGGGGAACTCTGATAGCTACACCTTC
TRBJ2-5 TRBV12-3/TRBV12-4 TRBD2 16 many CASSPTSGGIQETQYF TGTGCCAGCAGCCCGACTAGCGGGGGGATCCAAGAGACCCAGTACTTC
TRBJ2-7 TRBV29-1 TRBD1 13 many CSVVRDRDDEQYF TGCAGCGTTGTACGGGACAGGGATGACGAGCAGTACTTC
TRBJ2-1 TRBV19 TRBD2 15 many CASRLTGTSVSEQFF TGTGCCAGTAGACTAACAGGGACTAGCGTTAGTGAGCAGTTCTTC
TRBJ1-4 TRBV7-8 NA 12 few CASSRGVKDEVF TGTGCCAGCAGCCGGGGGGTGAAGGACGAGGTTTTT
TRBJ2-7 TRBV18 TRBD2 17 many CASGGGGLAGGYYEQYF TGTGCCAGCGGCGGTGGGGGACTAGCGGGAGGTTACTACGAGCAGTACTTC
TRBJ2-3 TRBV7-2 NA 13 many CASSRWLTDTQYF TGTGCCAGCAGCCGTTGGCTCACAGATACGCAGTATTTT
TRBJ1-2 TRBV4-1 NA 15 NA CASSQAGGSNYGYTF TGCGCCAGCAGCCAAGCAGGTGGCAGTAACTATGGCTACACCTTC
TRBJ2-3 TRBV4-3 NA 16 many CASSPAPASGTDTQYF TGCGCCAGCAGCCCTGCCCCGGCTAGCGGCACAGATACGCAGTATTTT
TRBJ1-1 TRBV3-1 NA 12 many CASSPGGDEAFF TGTGCCAGCAGCCCGGGGGGAGACGAAGCTTTCTTT
TRBJ2-6 TRBV2 NA 15 NA CASRGLHGGANVLTF TGTGCCAGCAGGGGACTGCATGGTGGGGCCAACGTCCTGACTTTC
TRBJ1-1 TRBV6-2/TRBV6-3 NA 12 NA CASNRVNTEAFF TGTGCCAGCAACAGGGTTAACACTGAAGCTTTCTTT
TRBJ2-5 TRBV28 NA 13 many CASSQTGQETQYF TGTGCCAGCAGCCAGACAGGCCAAGAGACCCAGTACTTC
TRBJ1-1 TRBV7-9 TRBD1 15 many CASGPTGTGDTEAFF TGTGCCAGCGGCCCAACCGGGACAGGAGACACTGAAGCTTTCTTT
TRBJ2-3 TRBV7-9 NA 15 medium-sized CASSIGTFLTDTQYF TGTGCCAGCAGCATTGGAACTTTCCTGACAGATACGCAGTATTTT
TRBJ2-7 TRBV20-1 NA 16 many CSARDPRARHTYEQYF TGCAGTGCTAGAGACCCCCGGGCCCGCCACACCTACGAGCAGTACTTC